These 12 T cell receptor beta chains originate from one sample sequenced in a study of shared T cell receptors in the human thymus. Sequenced by immunoSEQ multiplex PCR; TCRdb stores in-frame clones only, minus some. The sample has roughly 710,000 clones, 70% to 90% seen once. The data were also submitted as part of a second study, on human thymus T cells.

Input material: thymocytes. The origin of the receptors is a girl less than two years old with a congenital heart defect.

Here the CDR3 DNA reads TGTGCCAGCAGTGAATGGGACAGGGGGCCCGGAAACACCATATATTTT. Translating gives CASSEWDRGPGNTIYF. The chain recombines TRBV6-1 with TRBJ1-3, with 12 bases fitting TRBD1. Germline CDR1 and CDR2: MNHNS and SASEGT. J gave up 4 bases and V 2 bases, and 3 bases lay outside the gene matches. This CDR3 has 16 amino acids.

The gene calls are TRBV5-1 and TRBJ1-1, with 9 bases lining up with TRBD1. Losses at the gene ends were 2 bases for V and 6 bases for J; bases not matched to a gene: 8. The CDR3 extends over 15 amino acids. Germline CDR1 and CDR2: SGHRS and YFSETQ. Here the CDR3 reads CASSFRTGEGSEAFF. The CDR3 DNA follows: TGCGCCAGCAGCTTCCGGACAGGGGAAGGATCTGAAGCTTTCTTT. The full variable domain, with the rest looked up from reference TRBV5-1 and TRBJ1-1, is KAGVTQTPRYLIKTRGQQVTLSCSPISGHRSVSWYQQTPGQGLQFLFEYFSETQRNKGNFPGRFSGRQFSNSRSEMNVSTLELGDSALYLCASSFRTGEGSEAFFGQGTRLTVV.

The chain joins TRBV19 to TRBJ1-2; possible D gene TRBD1, 6 bases. This CDR3 contains 18 residues. Germline loops: CDR1 LNHDA, CDR2 SQIVND (reference sequence). Trimming took off 3 bases at V and 0 bases at J, with 20 bases between the two ends. CDR3 in DNA: TGTGCCAGTAGTATTGATCCCGGGACACCTCCTACTAACTATGGCTACACCTTC. Translation gives CASSIDPGTPPTNYGYTF.

This chain links TRBV28 with TRBJ1-1, with D perhaps TRBD1 (5 bases). This CDR3 comprises 12 residues. With 8 bases removed from V and 9 bases from J, the gap between germline ends came to 16 bases. In germline, CDR1 is MDHEN, CDR2 SYDVKM. The CDR3 is CASGLPSGKAFF. Written as DNA, the CDR3 is TGTGCCAGCGGATTACCTTCAGGGAAAGCTTTCTTT.

This clone was seen more than once but under ten times. The CDR3 nucleotides read TGTGCCAGCAGCCCCTTCGAGGGCGGGGAGCTGTTTTTT. Translated: CASSPFEGGELFF. The V and J genes are TRBV6-5 and TRBJ2-2; TRBD2 is a possible D gene (5 bases). CDR1 is MNHEY and CDR2 is SVGAGI in the germline V gene. Trimming shortened V by 6 bases and J by 7 bases, and 12 bases separated the two germline ends. The CDR3 is 13 residues long.

The sample holds a few counts of this clone. The V gene is TRBV21-1, the J gene TRBJ1-1; the table's D call TRBD1 went unverified against the DNA. TRBV21-1 is marked as a pseudogene. The CDR3 is 15 residues long. The CDR3 region is CASSNRLTGNTEAFF. The CDR3 nucleotides read TGTGCCAGCAGCAATCGGTTGACAGGGAACACTGAAGCTTTCTTT.

This rearrangement joins TRBV4-3 to TRBJ2-1; 8 bases agree with TRBD1. CDR1 LGHNA and CDR2 YSLEER come from the germline V gene. The J segment lost 4 bases and the V segment lost 2 bases, leaving 7 bases of the junction unmatched. The CDR3 runs to 16 residues. The CDR3 DNA reads TGCGCCAGCAGCCAACGGTCTGGGACAGGATACAATGAGCAGTTCTTC. Residues: CASSQRSGTGYNEQFF.

This chain joins TRBV25-1 and TRBJ2-6, with a tentative D call TRBD1 (6 bases). V lost 8 bases and J 9 bases, leaving 8 bases between the germline ends. The V gene's germline CDR1 is MGHDK and CDR2 SYGVNS. CDR3 length: 11 amino acids. The CDR3 DNA sequence: TGTGCCAGCCGGGACAACAACGTCCTGACTTTC. Translating gives CASRDNNVLTF.

This clone was counted once. The chain has TRBV28 and TRBJ1-4; possibly TRBD1 for D (5 bases). Trimming removed 6 bases at V and 0 bases at J, with 11 bases between. Per the germline V gene, CDR1 is MDHEN and CDR2 is SYDVKM. This CDR3 has 15 residues. CDR3 DNA sequence: TGTGCCAGCAGGGGAGGGACGACAACTAATGAAAAACTGTTTTTT. Amino acids: CASRGGTTTNEKLFF.

The V and J genes are TRBV9 and TRBJ2-1, with D perhaps matching TRBD2 (6 bases). Deletions cut 0 bases from V and 2 bases from J, with 12 bases between. The CDR3 runs 16 residues. CDR1 and CDR2 (germline): SGDLS, YYNGEE. DNA of the CDR3: TGTGCCAGCAGCGTAGGTCTAGCGCCGGCCTACAATGAGCAGTTCTTC. This sequence encodes CASSVGLAPAYNEQFF.

The rearrangement links TRBV4-3 to TRBJ1-5; D call uncertain. Trimming stripped 0 bases from V and 0 bases from J, with 12 bases between. The germline gives CDR1 LGHNA, CDR2 YSLEER. This CDR3 is 17 amino acids long. CDR3 bases: TGCGCCAGCAGCCAAGATTGTAGGGAGAATAGCAATCAGCCCCAGCATTTT. It is translated as CASSQDCRENSNQPQHF.

The rearrangement uses TRBV19 and TRBJ1-1, with TRBD1 identical over 7 bases. Germline V lookup: CDR1 LNHDA, CDR2 SQIVND (reference sequence). The V segment lost 10 bases and the J segment 4 bases; nucleotides outside the gene matches: 3. The CDR3 sequence is 11 residues long. The CDR3 is CATTGLTEAFF. The CDR3 DNA follows: TGTGCCACGACAGGGCTCACTGAAGCTTTCTTT.